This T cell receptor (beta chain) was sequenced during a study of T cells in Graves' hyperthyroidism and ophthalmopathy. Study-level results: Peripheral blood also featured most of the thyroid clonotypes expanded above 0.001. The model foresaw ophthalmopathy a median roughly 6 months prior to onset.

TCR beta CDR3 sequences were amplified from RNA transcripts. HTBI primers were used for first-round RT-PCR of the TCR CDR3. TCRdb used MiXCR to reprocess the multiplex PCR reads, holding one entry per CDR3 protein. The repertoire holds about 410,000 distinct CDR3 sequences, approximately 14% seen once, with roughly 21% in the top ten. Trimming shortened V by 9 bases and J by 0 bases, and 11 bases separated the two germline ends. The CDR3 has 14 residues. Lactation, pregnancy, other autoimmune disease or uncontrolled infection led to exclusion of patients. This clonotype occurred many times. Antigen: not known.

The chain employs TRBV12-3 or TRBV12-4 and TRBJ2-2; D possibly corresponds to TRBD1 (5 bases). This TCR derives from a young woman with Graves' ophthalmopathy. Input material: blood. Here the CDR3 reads CASNQGANTGELFF. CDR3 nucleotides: TGTGCCAGTAATCAGGGCGCGAACACCGGGGAGCTGTTTTTT.